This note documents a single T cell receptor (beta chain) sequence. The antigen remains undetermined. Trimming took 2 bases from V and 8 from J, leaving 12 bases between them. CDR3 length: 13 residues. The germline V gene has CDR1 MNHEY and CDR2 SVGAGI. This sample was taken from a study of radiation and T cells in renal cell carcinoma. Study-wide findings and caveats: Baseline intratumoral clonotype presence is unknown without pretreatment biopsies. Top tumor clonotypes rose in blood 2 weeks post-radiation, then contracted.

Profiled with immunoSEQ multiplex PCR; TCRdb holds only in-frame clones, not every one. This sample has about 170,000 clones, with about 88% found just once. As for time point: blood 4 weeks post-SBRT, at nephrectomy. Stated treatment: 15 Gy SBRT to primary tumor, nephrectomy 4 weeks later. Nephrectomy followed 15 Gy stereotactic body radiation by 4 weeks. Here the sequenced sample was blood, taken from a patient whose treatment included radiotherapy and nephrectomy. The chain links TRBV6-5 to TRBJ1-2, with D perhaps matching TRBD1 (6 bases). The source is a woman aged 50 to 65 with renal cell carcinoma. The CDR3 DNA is TGTGCCAGCAGTTACGAGGGGGGTGAAGGCTACACCTTC. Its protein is CASSYEGGEGYTF.